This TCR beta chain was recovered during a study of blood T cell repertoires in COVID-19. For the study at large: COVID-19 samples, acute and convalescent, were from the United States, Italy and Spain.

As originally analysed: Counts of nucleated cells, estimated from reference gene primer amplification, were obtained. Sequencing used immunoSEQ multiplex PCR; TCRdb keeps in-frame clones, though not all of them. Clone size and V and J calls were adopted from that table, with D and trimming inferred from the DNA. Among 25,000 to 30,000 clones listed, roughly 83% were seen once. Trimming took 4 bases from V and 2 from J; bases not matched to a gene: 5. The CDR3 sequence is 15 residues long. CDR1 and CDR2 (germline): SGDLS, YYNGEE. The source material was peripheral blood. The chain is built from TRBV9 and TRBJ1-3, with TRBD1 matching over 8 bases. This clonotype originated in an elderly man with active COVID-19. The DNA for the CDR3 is TGTGCCAGCAGCCTACAGGGGGTCGCTGGAAACACCATATATTTT. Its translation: CASSLQGVAGNTIYF.